This T cell receptor (beta chain) was sequenced during a study of OX40 agonist ivuxolimab in advanced cancers. The germline gives CDR1 SGHNT, CDR2 YYREEE (reference sequence). The length of the CDR3 is 14 residues. V lost 0 bases and J 3 bases, leaving 10 bases between the germline ends. TCRdb's table, derived via immunoSEQ multiplex PCR, lists solely in-frame clones and lacks some. The repertoire includes 45,000 or so clones, 88% of them detected once, and about 7.5% sits in the top ten. This sequence was found in an adult with an advanced solid tumor such as melanoma, head and neck, liver or kidney cancer. The rearrangement uses TRBV5-4 and TRBJ2-7, with a possible D match to TRBD1 (6 bases). Source: CD4+ or CD8+ T cells sorted from blood, taken in a trial of the OX40 agonist ivuxolimab. The chain's CDR3 is CASSLAEGGYEQYF. CDR3 DNA sequence: TGTGCCAGCAGCTTGGCAGAAGGGGGCTACGAGCAGTACTTC.